This TCR beta chain was profiled in a study of cytomegalovirus exposure and HLA in healthy donors. Study in general: In a later analysis, the roughly 120 validation repertoires were reported to have used the same platform as the 600 to 800 first-cohort repertoires. Findings and limits, study-wide: A later analysis found first-cohort TCR clusters tended to co-occur in the 130 or so validation repertoires. Reported results showed that the classifier diagnosed cytomegalovirus status with high specificity and sensitivity. The authors listed around 150 TCR beta chains as cytomegalovirus-associated.

About this clone itself: Its antigen remains unknown.

The germline V gene encodes CDR1 GTSNPN and CDR2 SVGIG (reference sequence). The CDR3 extends over 14 amino acids. The trim removed 0 bases at V and 7 bases at J, leaving 6 bases unmatched. Sequencing was performed with immunoSEQ multiplex PCR; in TCRdb, only in-frame clones are kept and a portion is missing. The sample has about 250,000 clones, roughly 90% seen once; the top ten hold approximately 12%. This chain links TRBV30 with TRBJ1-5, with TRBD1 matching 7 bases. The TCR originated in a man between 18 and 35 years old in good health and CMV-seropositive. Sequencing was performed on PBMCs. The CDR3 sequence is CAWSVLAGGQPQHF. The CDR3 DNA follows: TGTGCCTGGAGTGTACTGGCAGGGGGACAGCCCCAGCATTTT.